This TCR beta chain derives from a study of OX40 agonist ivuxolimab in advanced cancers. Looking at the study overall: The costimulatory receptor OX40 (CD134) was targeted by ivuxolimab, a fully human IgG2 agonistic monoclonal antibody. Of the roughly 54 patients in dose escalation, about 20 had hepatocellular carcinoma, around 15 had melanoma, 9 had renal cell carcinoma and 9 had head and neck cancer. Prior anti-PD-1, anti-PD-L1 or anti-CTLA-4 therapy was permitted, and checkpoint inhibitors had been received by 40% to 50% of dose-escalation patients. The monotherapy dose-escalation portion (N = 52 patients) of the phase I ivuxolimab trial is reported in the paper. Peripheral TCRbeta sequencing aimed to test whether ivuxolimab altered TCR sequence diversity and caused clonal T-cell expansion. Partial responses were achieved by three dose-escalation patients, of whom one had hepatocellular carcinoma and two had cutaneous melanoma. Intravenous ivuxolimab was administered to patients every 2 weeks at six dose levels: 0.01, 0.1, 0.3, 1.5, 3 and 10 mg/kg. In the dose-escalation cohort, around four fifths of patients were male, and the mean age was approximately 60 years, with a range of roughly 20 to 80.

What the study reported, not specific to this receptor: Low levels of normalized T-cell clonal expansion were also seen in some patients who did not respond. After ivuxolimab, CD8+ T cells had more expanded clones than CD4+ T cells on average. Which antigens the clonally expanded peripheral T cells were specific for was not determined. At doses of 0.1 to 3.0 mg/kg, clonal expansion of both CD4+ and CD8+ T cells in blood was seen between baseline and week 6. Partial responders in the 0.1-3.0 mg/kg groups had among the lowest normalized peripheral clonal expansion, especially among CD8+ T cells.

As encoded in the germline V gene, CDR1 is MNHEY while CDR2 is SVGAGI. V lost 2 bases and J lost 9 bases; the stretch between them is 14 bases long. Spanning cysteine to phenylalanine, the CDR3 consists of 14 amino acids. The retained sequence is limited to the CDR3, 42 bases, with the frame set at the first base. For sequencing of the TCRbeta CDR3 region, genomic DNA was extracted from the sorted cells. The immunoSEQ Assay was used for sequencing of TCRbeta CDR3 regions. This immuneACCESS table, as held by TCRdb, lists in-frame sequences with V and J called but not all clones. Of the missing ones, under half trace to an unresolved V gene in checked studies; the others have no known cause. This sample gives roughly 69,000 clones in total; under 95% of them show up just once. 1% to 1.2% of the sample is taken by the ten largest. Patients with autoimmune disease history or receiving systemic immunosuppression were excluded from the trial. Peripheral blood for TCR sequencing was drawn from every dose cohort at baseline, at cycle 4 day 1 and at cycle 7 day 1. The samples were drawn from a first-in-human, open-label, multicenter phase I dose-escalation trial of ivuxolimab. Adults with locally advanced or metastatic melanoma, renal cell, hepatocellular, or head and neck squamous cell carcinoma were enrolled in the trial. Before TCR sequencing, CD4+ and CD8+ T cells were separately sorted from peripheral blood.

For this clone: The clone's antigen remains unknown. No much larger clone is present one base from it, and per-base qualities are unavailable.

The V and J genes are TRBV6-5 and TRBJ2-1, with TRBD2 perhaps the D gene, on 6 matching bases. Sample: CD4+ or CD8+ T cells sorted from blood, taken in a trial of the OX40 agonist ivuxolimab. The clonotype originates from an adult with an advanced solid tumor such as melanoma, head and neck, liver or kidney cancer. Read as DNA, the sequence is TGTGCCAGCAGTTACGGTGGGGACTCTGCTGAGCAGTTCTTC. Translation gives CASSYGGDSAEQFF.